This T cell receptor (beta chain) was obtained from a study of early T cells in non-severe SARS-CoV-2 infection. TCRdb independently ran MiXCR on the 5' RACE reads; one entry per CDR3 protein. The table lists some 64,000 distinct CDR3 sequences, 20% to 25% of them singletons, with 15% to 20% in the top ten. The CDR3 contains 13 residues. CDR1 is WNHNN and CDR2 is SYGVQD in the germline V gene (reference sequence). The V gene lost 4 bases and the J gene lost 6 bases, with 9 bases spanning the gap. The chain joins TRBV10-1 to TRBJ2-2; no clear D. The TCR comes from an adult who was a healthcare worker with PCR-confirmed SARS-CoV-2 infection or an uninfected control (not recorded which). This sample comprised whole blood, obtained at baseline. The CDR3 here is CASSVVSPGELFF. CDR3 nucleotides: TGCGCCAGCAGTGTAGTCTCACCCGGGGAGCTGTTTTTT.